The 9 T cell receptor beta chains in this list originate from one sample, sequenced in a study of cytomegalovirus exposure and HLA in healthy donors. Profiled with immunoSEQ multiplex PCR; TCRdb holds only in-frame clones, not every one. The data show about 200,000 clones, approximately 87% seen once. The specimen sequenced was PBMCs. All receptors come from a woman aged 18-29 years in good health and CMV-seronegative.

This clone was seen more than once but under ten times. This specimen includes other DNA sequences encoding the same CDR3. The CDR3 DNA is TGTGCCAGCAGCGTGGCTAACTCTGGAAACACCATATATTTT. Its protein product is CASSVANSGNTIYF. The rearrangement joins TRBV9 to TRBJ1-3; no reliable D call. The germline V gene has CDR1 SGDLS and CDR2 YYNGEE. Trimming pared 2 bases from V and 0 bases from J, leaving 6 bases between. This CDR3 is 14 amino acids long.

V and J are TRBV5-1 and TRBJ2-1; tentative D call: TRBD2 (6 bases). CDR3 length: 15 residues. Trimming took 0 bases from V and 3 from J, leaving 10 bases between them. Germline lookup yields CDR1 SGHRS and CDR2 YFSETQ. CDR3 nucleotide sequence: TGCGCCAGCAGCTTGGTTGGTAGCGGCTACAATGAGCAGTTCTTC. Translating gives CASSLVGSGYNEQFF.

The chain carries TRBV9 and TRBJ2-1; the match to TRBD2 covers 7 bases. The CDR3 length is 16 residues. The junction had 8 bases not matched to a gene; V was cut back by 3 bases and J by 2 bases. CDR1 and CDR2 from the germline V gene are SGDLS and YYNGEE. CDR3 region: CASSESAGLTYNEQFF. The CDR3 DNA reads TGTGCCAGCAGCGAATCAGCGGGGTTGACCTACAATGAGCAGTTCTTC.

This clone was recorded a few times. The rearrangement joins TRBV25-1 to TRBJ2-7; D gene unclear. V was cut by 0 bases and J by 3 bases, with 12 bases left in between. The germline CDR1 and CDR2 sequences are MGHDK and SYGVNS. The CDR3 has 15 amino acids. The CDR3: CASSEYTRTLYEQYF. As DNA, the CDR3 is TGTGCCAGCAGTGAATATACCAGGACCCTCTACGAGCAGTACTTC.

The chain employs TRBV5-8 and TRBJ2-7, with TRBD1 identical over 9 bases. V trimming: 4 bases; J trimming: 0 bases; junction bases outside the gene matches: 11. The germline CDR1 and CDR2 sequences are SGHTS and YDEGEE. The CDR3 runs 17 residues. The CDR3 region has the DNA TGTGCCAGCAGCACCTACTCCCGGGACAGGGCCTCCTACGAGCAGTACTTC. This translates into CASSTYSRDRASYEQYF.

This chain connects TRBV9 to TRBJ2-3; a weak D match, TRBD1 (6 bases). Trimming removed 0 bases from V and 2 bases from J, with 7 bases in between. There are 14 residues in the CDR3. Germline CDR1 is SGDLS and CDR2 is YYNGEE. The CDR3 loop is CASSVEGDTDTQYF. The CDR3 region has the DNA TGTGCCAGCAGCGTAGAGGGGGACACAGATACGCAGTATTTT.

This sequence joins TRBV7-2 and TRBJ1-2; unclear D gene. V was shortened by 1 base and J by 13 bases, with 16 bases between the two germline ends. Germline V gives CDR1 SGHTA, CDR2 FQGNSA. CDR3 length: 13 amino acids. The CDR3 DNA sequence: TGTGCCAGCAGCTTAGAAGGTGGGCGACTATTCACCTTC. It specifies CASSLEGGRLFTF.

This clone was seen a single time. The V call is TRBV10-1, the J call TRBJ2-3, with D perhaps matching TRBD1 or TRBD2 (5 bases each). Trimming cost V 4 bases and J 4 bases, with 12 bases left between them. There are 14 residues in the CDR3. Germline V gene data show CDR1 as WNHNN and CDR2 as SYGVQD (reference sequence). The CDR3 bases are TGCGCCAGCAGTGTCGGCCGGGACGCAGATACGCAGTATTTT. Translated, it gives CASSVGRDADTQYF.

This sequence joins TRBV7-9 and TRBJ2-1; TRBD2 aligns across 11 bases. This CDR3 is 14 amino acids long. Germline V gene sequence: CDR1 SEHNR, CDR2 FQNEAQ (reference sequence). V shed 1 base, J shed 15 bases, and the junction held 8 bases outside the gene matches. The CDR3 protein is CASSLVTSGKVGFF. The CDR3 DNA is TGTGCCAGCAGCTTAGTGACTAGCGGGAAAGTTGGGTTCTTC. The entire variable domain, with the rest obtained from reference TRBV7-9 and TRBJ2-1, is as follows: DTGVSQNPRHKITKRGQNVTFRCDPISEHNRLYWYRQTLGQGPEFLTYFQNEAQLEKSRLLSDRFSAERPKGSFSTLEIQRTEQGDSAMYLCASSLVTSGKVGFFGPGTRLTVL.